These 3 T cell receptor beta chains came from one sample sequenced in a study of regulatory T cells in long-lasting Graves disease. Arm-PCR of CDR3 regions with iRepertoire HTBI primers generated TCR beta libraries. TCRdb called the multiplex PCR reads again in MiXCR, with one record for every CDR3 protein. The data show a few hundred thousand distinct CDR3 sequences, less than 15% seen once. This sample's time point: newly diagnosed GD, antithyroid drugs for less than 3 months. Preparation of the TCR library used RNA extracted from PBMCs. These data were also reused for a study on T cells in Graves' hyperthyroidism and ophthalmopathy.

Material: peripheral blood mononuclear cells (PBMCs), obtained at new diagnosis, from a patient treated with antithyroid drugs. These receptor sequences come from a man aged 30 to 45 with Graves disease.

This chain links TRBV27 with TRBJ1-3; weak D call: TRBD1 (5 bases). Looked up from germline, CDR1 is MNHEY and CDR2 is SMNVEV (reference sequence). V shed 5 bases and J shed 9 bases, with 14 bases lying between them. CDR3 size: 13 residues. DNA of the CDR3: TGTGCCAGCAGTCTCGGACATGGTGGCACCATATATTTT. It specifies CASSLGHGGTIYF.

This clonotype was observed many times. The rearrangement joins TRBV6-6 to TRBJ2-6; D is unclear. This CDR3 contains 17 residues. The ends were cut back, 0 bases at V and 0 bases at J, with 9 bases in the middle. Germline CDR1 is MNHNY and CDR2 is SVGAGI (reference sequence). The CDR3 DNA sequence: TGTGCCAGCAGTTACTCGACCGGACGCTCTGGGGCCAACGTCCTGACTTTC. Its translation is CASSYSTGRSGANVLTF.

This clonotype has a count of ten or more. The V and J genes are TRBV20-1 and TRBJ2-5; D assignment may be TRBD1 or TRBD2 (5 bases each). V lost 5 bases to trimming and J lost 5 bases, with 18 bases between them. Per germline, CDR1 DFQATT and CDR2 SNEGSKA (reference sequence). The CDR3 is 14 amino acids. CDR3 sequence (DNA): TGCAGTGCTTCCGGGACCTCATTGGTGGAGACCCAGTACTTC. Amino acid sequence: CSASGTSLVETQYF.